This TCR beta chain was profiled in a study of vaccination effects on CD4 cells after COVID-19. Here immunoSEQ multiplex PCR was the method, and the copy in TCRdb shows in-frame clones only, minus some. The sample lists 37,000 or so clones, 65% to 80% occurring once. The CDR3 loop spans 13 amino acids. The germline V gene encodes CDR1 MDHEN and CDR2 SYDVKM. The V and J ends lost 5 bases and 2 bases respectively, with 9 bases between them. About this clone itself: What it binds is not known.

The culture ran for approximately 10 days, and then CD4+ T cells were isolated. The chain uses TRBV28 and TRBJ1-1; D call uncertain. The sequencing here drew on CD4+ T cells from PBMCs cultured without peptide, taken before COVID-19 vaccination. The receptor comes from a human donor who received a COVID-19 vaccine. The CDR3 region is CASSPPFNTEAFF. As DNA, the CDR3 is TGTGCCAGCAGTCCCCCGTTCAACACTGAAGCTTTCTTT.